Presented here are 30 T cell receptor beta chains from one specimen sequenced in a study of shared clonotypes between healthy human individuals. CD45RO-negative CD8 cells positively selected for CCR7 made up the naive population, which excluded terminally differentiated effector memory CD45RA+ cells. Generated by immunoSEQ multiplex PCR, the TCRdb table keeps only in-frame clones and is missing some. Among about 2,200,000 clones listed, roughly 91% were seen once. Sequencing was carried out using naive CD8+ T cells from PBMCs. The receptors stem from a man aged 18 to 35 in good health. Some clones in this sample may be carry-over from other donors' samples.

The chain recombines TRBV27 with TRBJ2-7; 9 bases are shared with TRBD1. The CDR3 has 15 amino acids. V shed 2 bases and J 5 bases; nucleotides not matched to a gene: 7. The germline gives CDR1 MNHEY, CDR2 SMNVEV (reference sequence). DNA of the CDR3: TGTGCCAGCAGTTTAACCGGGACAGGGATCCACGAGCAGTACTTC. Its translation: CASSLTGTGIHEQYF.

The CDR3 spells CASSNRDRGLDTQYF. CDR3 bases: TGTGCCAGCAGTAACCGGGACAGGGGGTTGGATACGCAGTATTTT. The rearrangement links TRBV6-5 to TRBJ2-3; TRBD1 aligns across 11 bases. Losses at the gene ends were 5 bases for V and 6 bases for J; bases not matched to a gene: 7. The CDR3 has 15 residues. Per the germline V gene, CDR1 is MNHEY and CDR2 is SVGAGI.

This sequence joins TRBV28 and TRBJ1-3; 9 bases agree with TRBD1. The ends lost 7 bases at V and 7 bases at J; junction bases unmatched: 14. The CDR3 consists of 16 residues. Germline V gives CDR1 MDHEN, CDR2 SYDVKM. The CDR3 bases are TGTGCCAGCACCCACCCCGGGACAGGGAAAGAGAACACCATATATTTT. The encoded protein is CASTHPGTGKENTIYF.

CDR3 amino acids: CASSPRGIPGELFF. CDR3 sequence (DNA): TGTGCCAGCAGCCCCCGGGGGATTCCCGGGGAGCTGTTTTTT. The chain is built from TRBV9 and TRBJ2-2; D is perhaps TRBD2 (6 bases). V shed 4 bases and J shed 6 bases, with 13 bases lying between them. Germline lookup yields CDR1 SGDLS and CDR2 YYNGEE. This CDR3 is built from 14 residues.

The gene calls are TRBV9 and TRBJ1-2; D remains ambiguous. Trimming pared 4 bases from V and 3 bases from J, leaving 7 bases between. The V gene's germline CDR1 is SGDLS and CDR2 YYNGEE. The CDR3 extends over 12 amino acids. CDR3 DNA sequence: TGTGCCAGCAGCAGGAGTGACTATGGCTACACCTTC. As protein: CASSRSDYGYTF.

The rearrangement uses TRBV7-9 and TRBJ2-5; D perhaps matches TRBD1 (5 bases). The CDR3 length is 13 residues. Germline lookup yields CDR1 SEHNR and CDR2 FQNEAQ (reference sequence). Trimming took off 4 bases at V and 3 bases at J, with 9 bases between the two ends. The CDR3 loop is CASSSGIEETQYF. The CDR3 nucleotides read TGTGCCAGCAGCTCAGGGATCGAAGAGACCCAGTACTTC.

The chain combines TRBV7-7 with TRBJ2-5; 9 bases fit TRBD1. Germline trimming cut 5 bases from V and 3 bases from J; bases unmatched to any gene: 16. This CDR3 contains 18 residues. Per germline, CDR1 SSHAT and CDR2 FNYEAQ (reference sequence). The CDR3: CASSPGTGRPNHKETQYF. The CDR3 coding sequence is TGTGCCAGCAGCCCAGGGACAGGGAGGCCGAACCACAAAGAGACCCAGTACTTC.

This clone came up once. The chain employs TRBV9 and TRBJ2-7, with D unclear. Germline CDR1 SGDLS, CDR2 YYNGEE. The CDR3 contains 13 residues. Trimming shortened V by 3 bases and J by 7 bases, and 14 bases separated the two germline ends. Here the CDR3 reads CASSGGGSGEQYF. The CDR3 coding sequence is TGTGCCAGCAGCGGCGGTGGGTCCGGAGAGCAGTACTTC.

The V call is TRBV4-1, the J call TRBJ1-4, with 8 positions matching TRBD1. The V gene end was trimmed by 5 bases and the J gene end by 7 bases; junction bases not matched to a gene: 18. CDR3 length: 18 amino acids. Germline CDR1 is MGHRA and CDR2 is YSYEKL. The CDR3 DNA reads as TGCGCCAGCAGCGTCCGACAGGGGTTAATGGTCTCTGGTGAAAAACTGTTTTTT. Protein: CASSVRQGLMVSGEKLFF.

The chain recombines TRBV7-9 with TRBJ2-5; the D gene could be TRBD1 or TRBD2 (5 bases each). Germline V gene data show CDR1 as SEHNR and CDR2 as FQNEAQ (reference sequence). The germline V and J ends were trimmed by 3 bases and 7 bases, with 9 bases remaining between them. This CDR3 has 12 residues. In DNA form, the CDR3 reads TGTGCCAGCAGCTTCGGGACCGGGACCCAGTACTTC. Amino acid sequence: CASSFGTGTQYF.

This chain links TRBV28 with TRBJ1-2, with a weak D call TRBD1 (5 bases). Germline CDR1 MDHEN, CDR2 SYDVKM. The CDR3 is 13 amino acids. The V end was cut by 3 bases, the J end by 4 bases, with 9 bases between. In nucleotides, the CDR3 is TGTGCCAGCAGTTTCGACAGTCCCTATGGCTACACCTTC. Translated, it gives CASSFDSPYGYTF.

This chain links TRBV29-1 with TRBJ2-1; 15 bases align to TRBD2. CDR3 length: 17 residues. The ends lost 6 bases at V and 7 bases at J; junction bases unmatched: 13. Germline-derived CDR1 and CDR2 are SQVTM and ANQGSEA. The CDR3 is CSVVGLAGGFISNEQFF. In DNA form, the CDR3 reads TGCAGCGTCGTAGGACTAGCGGGAGGGTTCATTTCTAATGAGCAGTTCTTC.

Note on this clone: The sample contains more than one DNA sequence encoding this CDR3. This chain uses TRBV19 with TRBJ2-3, with a tentative D call TRBD2 (6 bases). Germline V lookup: CDR1 LNHDA, CDR2 SQIVND (reference sequence). This CDR3 region has 14 residues. Trimming removed 3 bases at V and 0 bases at J, with 7 bases between. CDR3 amino acids: CASSMSGSTDTQYF. The CDR3 DNA is TGTGCCAGTAGTATGAGCGGGAGCACAGATACGCAGTATTTT.

CDR3 amino acids: CASSYPKPGPGETQYF. CDR3 DNA sequence: TGTGCCAGCAGTTACCCTAAGCCGGGACCAGGGGAGACCCAGTACTTC. This chain uses TRBV6-5 with TRBJ2-5; D may correspond to TRBD1 or TRBD2 (5 bases each). Germline V gene sequence: CDR1 MNHEY, CDR2 SVGAGI. The CDR3 has 16 residues. Trimming stripped 2 bases from V and 5 bases from J, with 18 bases between.

This clone was recorded only once. V gene TRBV29-1 combines with J gene TRBJ2-2, with D possibly matching TRBD2 (6 bases). CDR1 and CDR2 (germline): SQVTM, ANQGSEA. This CDR3 is built from 14 residues. The germline V and J ends were trimmed by 6 bases and 1 base, with 12 bases remaining between them. CDR3 in amino acids: CSVTGLMNTGELFF. The CDR3 nucleotides are TGCAGCGTCACGGGACTGATGAACACCGGGGAGCTGTTTTTT.

The gene calls are TRBV6-5 and TRBJ1-1, with D tentatively TRBD1 (5 bases). The CDR3 contains 11 residues. V lost 2 bases and J 8 bases, leaving 6 bases between the germline ends. Germline V gene lookup returns CDR1 MNHEY and CDR2 SVGAGI. CDR3 residues: CASSYAGEAFF. CDR3 sequence (DNA): TGTGCCAGCAGTTACGCAGGGGAAGCTTTCTTT.

As for this clone: Within the sample, other DNA sequences also encode this same CDR3. The J gene is TRBJ2-1, the V gene TRBV7-6; 12 bases align to TRBD2. V shed 3 bases and J 1 base; nucleotides not matched to a gene: 1. Germline V gene data show CDR1 as SGHVS and CDR2 as FNYEAQ. The CDR3 loop spans 16 amino acids. The CDR3 DNA is TGTGCCAGCAGCTTGGGGACTAGCGGGTCCTACAATGAGCAGTTCTTC. It is translated as CASSLGTSGSYNEQFF. The variable domain in full, with the rest retrieved from reference TRBV7-6 and TRBJ2-1, is GAGVSQSPRYKVTKRGQDVALRCDPISGHVSLYWYRQALGQGPEFLTYFNYEAQQDKSGLPNDRFSAERPEGSISTLTIQRTEQRDSAMYRCASSLGTSGSYNEQFFGPGTRLTVL.

This rearrangement joins TRBV5-1 to TRBJ2-2; 7 positions agree with TRBD1. The CDR3 extends over 15 amino acids. V shed 1 base, J shed 2 bases, and the junction held 2 bases outside the gene matches. Germline V CDR1 and CDR2: SGHRS, YFSETQ. In DNA, the CDR3 is TGCGCCAGCAGCTTGTACAGGGGAAACACCGGGGAGCTGTTTTTT. Amino acid sequence: CASSLYRGNTGELFF.

This rearrangement joins TRBV29-1 to TRBJ2-7; possibly TRBD1 or TRBD2 for D (5 bases each). The CDR3 runs to 13 residues. V was trimmed by 6 bases and J by 1 base, leaving 13 bases between them. From germline, CDR1 is SQVTM and CDR2 ANQGSEA. CDR3 residues: CSVIRDASYEQYF. For the CDR3, the DNA is TGCAGCGTAATTCGGGACGCATCCTACGAGCAGTACTTC.

The chain links TRBV19 to TRBJ1-3, with D possibly matching TRBD1 (6 bases). Deletions cut 5 bases from V and 4 bases from J, with 15 bases between. CDR3 size: 15 residues. CDR1 is LNHDA, CDR2 SQIVND, per germline (reference sequence). The CDR3 is CASSAGTGTGNTIYF. The CDR3 region has the DNA TGTGCCAGTAGTGCCGGAACAGGGACAGGAAACACCATATATTTT.

The chain is built from TRBV28 and TRBJ1-2; no firm D call. The CDR3 extends over 14 amino acids. V shed 5 bases and J shed 3 bases, with 13 bases lying between them. From germline, CDR1 is MDHEN and CDR2 SYDVKM. CDR3 sequence: CASSPMSQHYGYTF. CDR3 nucleotides: TGTGCCAGCAGTCCGATGAGCCAACACTATGGCTACACCTTC.

The chain combines TRBV28 with TRBJ2-7; 9 bases are a match to TRBD1. Germline V gene lookup returns CDR1 MDHEN and CDR2 SYDVKM. The CDR3 runs to 15 residues. Losses at the gene ends were 3 bases for V and 6 bases for J; bases not matched to a gene: 9. The CDR3 nucleotides are TGTGCCAGCAGTTTTTGGGGACAGGGCGGGGGCGAGCAGTACTTC. As protein: CASSFWGQGGGEQYF.

The rearrangement links TRBV29-1 to TRBJ1-2; D is ambiguous. The germline V and J ends were trimmed by 3 bases and 6 bases, with 17 bases remaining between them. The CDR3 spans 14 residues. Germline lookup yields CDR1 SQVTM and CDR2 ANQGSEA. This CDR3 is CSVDKAAELNGYTF. CDR3 DNA sequence: TGCAGCGTTGACAAGGCGGCAGAACTCAATGGCTACACCTTC.

V is TRBV28 and J is TRBJ2-7, with 7 nucleotides matching TRBD1. Germline trimming cut 5 bases from V and 2 bases from J; bases unmatched to any gene: 6. The CDR3 covers 14 residues. CDR1 is MDHEN and CDR2 is SYDVKM in the germline V gene. The DNA for the CDR3 is TGTGCCAGCAGTCGCCGGGACAGTACCTACGAGCAGTACTTC. Translating it yields CASSRRDSTYEQYF.

This chain connects TRBV11-2 to TRBJ1-2, with TRBD1 matching over 8 bases. The trim removed 5 bases at V and 5 bases at J, leaving 10 bases unmatched. The CDR3 totals 15 residues. Germline CDR1 reads SGHAT; CDR2 reads FQNNGV. In nucleotides, the CDR3 is TGTGCCAGCAGCGGCCGGACAGGGCTTGCTTATGGCTACACCTTC. It encodes CASSGRTGLAYGYTF.

About this clone itself: The identical CDR3 is also encoded by other nucleotide sequences in the sample. J is TRBJ2-3 and V is TRBV30; 7 bases map to TRBD2. The CDR3 totals 14 residues. Germline V gives CDR1 GTSNPN, CDR2 SVGIG (reference sequence). Trimming removed 0 bases from V and 0 bases from J; junction bases left unmatched: 0. Here the CDR3 DNA reads TGTGCCTGGAGTGTACTAGCGAGCACAGATACGCAGTATTTT. Encoded protein: CAWSVLASTDTQYF.

The CDR3 DNA reads TGTGCCAGCAGCTACAATCCAGGGGTAACTGAAGCTTTCTTT. It codes for CASSYNPGVTEAFF. J is TRBJ1-1 and V is TRBV7-9; a possible D gene is TRBD1 (6 bases). CDR3 size: 14 residues. V lost 4 bases to trimming and J lost 5 bases, with 14 bases between them. Germline values: CDR1 SEHNR, CDR2 FQNEAQ (reference sequence).

The V call is TRBV6-5, the J call TRBJ1-2; D is ambiguous. The germline gives CDR1 MNHEY, CDR2 SVGAGI. Trimming stripped 2 bases from V and 13 bases from J, with 17 bases between. The CDR3 contains 13 residues. This CDR3 reads CASSYDQAQKCTF. CDR3 bases: TGTGCCAGCAGTTACGACCAGGCCCAGAAGTGCACCTTC.

Remarks on this clone: Compared with germline, one end of the junction differs, possibly owing to a read error. The chain recombines TRBV11-2 with TRBJ2-6; D is unresolved. This CDR3 is 18 amino acids long. Looked up from germline, CDR1 is SGHAT and CDR2 is FQNNGV. The DNA of the CDR3 is TGTGTCAGCAGCTTCGAGTACAGAACAACCTCTGGGGCCAACGTCCTGACTTTC. It specifies CVSSFEYRTTSGANVLTF. Together with reference TRBV11-2 and TRBJ2-6, the CDR3 gives the full variable domain: EAGVAQSPRYKIIEKRQSVAFWCNPISGHATLYWYQQILGQGPKLLIQFQNNGVVDDSQLPKDRFSAERLKGVDSTLKIQPAKLEDSAVYLCVSSFEYRTTSGANVLTFGAGSRLTVL.

V gene TRBV9 combines with J gene TRBJ2-7, with no clear D. From germline, CDR1 is SGDLS and CDR2 YYNGEE. The CDR3 contains 15 residues. Between the trimmed V and J ends, which lost 1 base and 3 bases, there was a span of 14 bases. CDR3 nucleotide sequence: TGTGCCAGCAGCGTAACCCCAGGACCGAACTACGAGCAGTACTTC. As protein: CASSVTPGPNYEQYF. Complete variable domain (other parts from reference TRBV9 and TRBJ2-7): DSGVTQTPKHLITATGQRVTLRCSPRSGDLSVYWYQQSLDQGLQFLIQYYNGEERAKGNILERFSAQQFPDLHSELNLSSLELGDSALYFCASSVTPGPNYEQYFGPGTRLTVT.